These T cell receptor beta chains were read from a single sample in a study of cytomegalovirus exposure and HLA in healthy donors. The table came from immunoSEQ multiplex PCR; TCRdb's copy has only in-frame clones and leaves some out. The profile shows more than 100,000 clones, 60% to 70% of them singletons. The material sequenced was PBMCs. Every receptor here comes from a woman aged 45 to 65 in good health and CMV-seronegative. Each CDR3 is given with its conserved first and last residue. The order of the fields is D gene, J gene, clone size, V gene, CDR3 protein, CDR3 DNA. D genes are given only for firm matches. Rows may omit the clone size; those that give it use once, few, many or a size class.

D: .
J: TRBJ2-7
size: .
V: TRBV11-2
CDR3: CASSRSGYEQYF
DNA: TGTGCCAGCAGCCGGTCGGGGTACGAGCAGTACTTC

D: TRBD1
J: TRBJ1-3
size: .
V: TRBV18
CDR3: CASSPPMTGAGNTIYF
DNA: TGTGCCAGCTCACCACCTATGACAGGGGCTGGAAACACCATATATTTT

D: TRBD1
J: TRBJ1-4
size: .
V: TRBV4-1
CDR3: CASSPGQGGHEKLFF
DNA: TGCGCCAGCAGCCCAGGACAGGGCGGCCATGAAAAACTGTTTTTT

D: TRBD1
J: TRBJ2-7
size: .
V: TRBV4-1
CDR3: CASSQAGTGRLEQYF
DNA: TGCGCCAGCAGCCAAGCCGGGACAGGGCGGTTGGAGCAGTACTTC

D: .
J: TRBJ1-5
size: few
V: TRBV12-5
CDR3: CASSKGGFQPQHF
DNA: TGTGCTAGTTCCAAGGGGGGGTTTCAGCCCCAGCATTTT

D: .
J: TRBJ1-4
size: few
V: TRBV5-8
CDR3: CASSPRQLNEKLFF
DNA: TGTGCCAGCAGCCCAAGACAGCTTAATGAAAAACTGTTTTTT

D: TRBD1
J: TRBJ1-6
size: few
V: TRBV5-6
CDR3: CASSLAGQGGSSPLHF
DNA: TGTGCCAGCAGCTTGGCCGGACAGGGCGGCAGTTCACCCCTCCACTTT

D: .
J: TRBJ2-2
size: .
V: TRBV1
CDR3: CTSSQDGTSGRSDTGELFF
DNA: TGCACCAGCAGCCAAGATGGGACTAGCGGGAGATCGGACACCGGGGAGCTGTTTTTT

D: TRBD1
J: TRBJ1-2
size: .
V: TRBV6-1
CDR3: CASSEESKVEGAGGYTF
DNA: TGTGCCAGCAGTGAAGAAAGTAAGGTTGAGGGGGCTGGGGGCTACACCTTC

D: .
J: TRBJ1-2
size: once
V: TRBV18
CDR3: CASSPPGGGGPNFYTF
DNA: TGTGCCAGCTCACCACCCGGGGGTGGCGGCCCAAACTTCTACACCTTC

D: TRBD2
J: TRBJ2-1
size: .
V: TRBV2
CDR3: CAGLAGAGYNEQFF
DNA: TGTGCCGGCTTAGCGGGAGCTGGATACAATGAGCAGTTCTTC

D: TRBD2
J: TRBJ2-3
size: .
V: TRBV5-1
CDR3: CASSSSTSGLGADTQYF
DNA: TGCGCCAGCAGCTCTTCGACTAGCGGGCTCGGCGCAGATACGCAGTATTTT

D: .
J: TRBJ2-5
size: .
V: TRBV14
CDR3: CASSHKAGSAGETQYF
DNA: TGTGCCAGCAGCCACAAGGCGGGCAGCGCCGGGGAGACCCAGTACTTC

D: .
J: TRBJ2-1
size: .
V: TRBV7-9
CDR3: CASSLGQLTEAYNEQFF
DNA: TGTGCCAGCAGCTTAGGCCAACTTACCGAAGCATACAATGAGCAGTTCTTC

D: .
J: TRBJ1-1
size: .
V: TRBV19
CDR3: CAVGGPSGGTEAFF
DNA: TGTGCCGTCGGAGGCCCTTCTGGTGGCACTGAAGCTTTCTTT

D: TRBD1
J: TRBJ2-7
size: .
V: TRBV5-4
CDR3: CASSPGGFSLYEQYF
DNA: TGTGCCAGCAGTCCAGGGGGTTTCTCCCTCTACGAGCAGTACTTC

D: TRBD1
J: TRBJ2-6
size: .
V: TRBV18
CDR3: CASSRQGPGSGANVLTF
DNA: TGTGCCAGCTCAAGACAGGGTCCGGGCTCTGGGGCCAACGTCCTGACTTTC

D: TRBD1
J: TRBJ1-2
size: .
V: TRBV10-3
CDR3: CAISNMGQGATNGYTF
DNA: TGTGCCATCAGTAATATGGGACAGGGGGCTACGAATGGCTACACCTTC

D: TRBD2
J: TRBJ2-5
size: .
V: TRBV6-6
CDR3: CASSYLAGGETQYF
DNA: TGTGCCAGCAGTTACCTGGCGGGAGGGGAGACCCAGTACTTC

D: .
J: TRBJ1-1
size: .
V: TRBV25-1
CDR3: CASPFTGTGTEAFF
DNA: TGTGCCAGTCCGTTTACAGGGACCGGCACTGAAGCTTTCTTT

D: TRBD1
J: TRBJ1-1
size: .
V: TRBV6-6
CDR3: CASSDKTGLNTEAFF
DNA: TGTGCCAGCAGTGACAAGACAGGGCTGAACACTGAAGCTTTTTTT

D: .
J: TRBJ2-7
size: few
V: TRBV6-1
CDR3: CASRRDPPEGEQYF
DNA: TGTGCCAGCAGGAGGGACCCGCCGGAGGGTGAGCAGTACTTC

D: .
J: TRBJ2-5
size: few
V: TRBV18
CDR3: CASSPPVLQETQYF
DNA: TGTGCCAGCTCACCACCCGTACTTCAAGAGACCCAGTACTTC

D: TRBD2
J: TRBJ2-7
size: few
V: TRBV28
CDR3: CASSLGTSGDEQYF
DNA: TGTGCCAGCAGTCTAGGGACTAGCGGGGACGAGCAGTACTTC

D: TRBD1
J: TRBJ2-7
size: .
V: TRBV9
CDR3: CASSVDYRGGEQYF
DNA: TGTGCCAGCAGCGTAGACTACAGGGGCGGCGAGCAGTACTTC

D: .
J: TRBJ2-3
size: .
V: TRBV11-2
CDR3: CASSQHTDTQYF
DNA: TGTGCCAGCAGCCAACATACAGATACGCAGTATTTT

D: .
J: TRBJ2-5
size: .
V: TRBV18
CDR3: CASSPSTGRWETQYF
DNA: TGTGCCAGCTCACCATCAACCGGCAGGTGGGAGACCCAGTACTTC

D: TRBD1
J: TRBJ2-7
size: .
V: TRBV4-1
CDR3: CASSPPYTGGLYEQYF
DNA: TGCGCCAGCAGCCCTCCTTACACAGGGGGCCTCTACGAGCAGTACTTC

D: TRBD2
J: TRBJ2-1
size: few
V: TRBV6-1
CDR3: CASSTGLAGGGEQFF
DNA: TGTGCCAGCAGCACGGGACTAGCGGGGGGGGGTGAGCAGTTCTTC

D: .
J: TRBJ1-1
size: once
V: TRBV29-1
CDR3: CSVAPKSDLRDTEAFF
DNA: TGCAGCGTTGCTCCAAAATCGGACTTAAGGGACACTGAAGCTTTCTTT

D: TRBD2
J: TRBJ2-5
size: .
V: TRBV7-7
CDR3: CASSASGTSTETQYF
DNA: TGTGCTAGCAGCGCCTCCGGGACTAGCACAGAGACCCAGTACTTC

D: TRBD1
J: TRBJ1-5
size: .
V: TRBV19
CDR3: CASSIEGGFQPQHF
DNA: TGTGCCAGTAGTATAGAAGGGGGCTTTCAGCCCCAGCATTTT

D: .
J: TRBJ2-1
size: .
V: TRBV12-5
CDR3: CASGFRGNTYNEQFF
DNA: TGTGCTAGTGGTTTTCGGGGAAATACCTACAATGAGCAGTTCTTC

D: TRBD1
J: TRBJ1-4
size: .
V: TRBV9
CDR3: CASSKAGTGNEKLFF
DNA: TGTGCCAGCAGTAAAGCCGGGACAGGGAATGAAAAACTGTTTTTT

D: TRBD1
J: TRBJ2-5
size: .
V: TRBV11-2
CDR3: CASSFQGAQETQYF
DNA: TGTGCCAGCAGCTTCCAGGGGGCTCAAGAGACCCAGTACTTC

D: .
J: TRBJ2-5
size: once
V: TRBV10-3
CDR3: CATAQGLGVETQYF
DNA: TGTGCCACTGCTCAGGGTTTAGGAGTAGAGACCCAGTACTTC

D: .
J: TRBJ2-1
size: .
V: TRBV7-2
CDR3: CASSFHWQFF
DNA: TGTGCCAGCAGCTTCCACTGGCAGTTCTTC

D: .
J: TRBJ2-1
size: .
V: TRBV7-3
CDR3: CASSLNPTAQNEQFF
DNA: TGTGCCAGCAGCTTAAATCCCACCGCGCAAAATGAGCAGTTCTTC

D: TRBD2
J: TRBJ2-2
size: .
V: TRBV2
CDR3: CASSGAGGSMGELFF
DNA: TGTGCCAGCAGTGGAGCGGGAGGGTCGATGGGGGAGCTGTTTTTT

D: .
J: TRBJ2-1
size: once
V: TRBV6-1
CDR3: CASSEDPRADEQFF
DNA: TGTGCCAGCAGTGAAGATCCCAGGGCGGATGAGCAGTTCTTC

D: TRBD1
J: TRBJ2-7
size: .
V: TRBV18
CDR3: CASSPGDSYGYF
DNA: TGTGCCAGCTCACCAGGGGACAGCTATGGGTACTTC

D: .
J: TRBJ1-2
size: .
V: TRBV5-5
CDR3: CASSSTRPEGYTF
DNA: TGTGCCAGCAGCAGTACCAGGCCGGAAGGCTACACCTTC